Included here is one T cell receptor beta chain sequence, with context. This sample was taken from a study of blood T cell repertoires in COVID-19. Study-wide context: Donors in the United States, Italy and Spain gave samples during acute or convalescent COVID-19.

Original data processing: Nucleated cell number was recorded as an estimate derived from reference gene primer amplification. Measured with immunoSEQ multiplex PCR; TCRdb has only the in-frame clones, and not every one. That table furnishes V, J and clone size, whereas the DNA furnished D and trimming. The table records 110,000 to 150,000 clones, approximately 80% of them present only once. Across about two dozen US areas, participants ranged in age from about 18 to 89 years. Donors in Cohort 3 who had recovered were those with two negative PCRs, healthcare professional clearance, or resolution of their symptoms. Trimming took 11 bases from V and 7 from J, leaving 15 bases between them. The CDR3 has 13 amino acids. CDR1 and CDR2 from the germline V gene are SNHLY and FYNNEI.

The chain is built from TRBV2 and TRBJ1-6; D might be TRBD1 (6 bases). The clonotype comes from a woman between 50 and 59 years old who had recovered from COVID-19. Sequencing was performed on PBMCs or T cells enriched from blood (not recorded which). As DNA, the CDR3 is TGTGCCGCCGGGAGGGGGGCGAATTCACCCCTCCACTTT. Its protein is CAAGRGANSPLHF.